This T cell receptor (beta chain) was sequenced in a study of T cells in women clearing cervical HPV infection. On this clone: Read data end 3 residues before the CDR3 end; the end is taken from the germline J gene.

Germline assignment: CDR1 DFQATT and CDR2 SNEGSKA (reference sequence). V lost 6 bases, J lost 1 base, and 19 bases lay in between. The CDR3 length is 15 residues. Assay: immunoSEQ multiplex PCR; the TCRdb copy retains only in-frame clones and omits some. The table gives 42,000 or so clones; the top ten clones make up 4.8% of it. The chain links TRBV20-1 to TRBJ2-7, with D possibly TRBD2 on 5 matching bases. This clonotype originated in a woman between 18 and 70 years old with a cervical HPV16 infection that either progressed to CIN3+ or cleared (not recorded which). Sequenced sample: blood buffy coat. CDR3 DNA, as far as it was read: TGCAGTGCCCAACCCTTAGCGACTGCTTCCTACGAG. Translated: CSAQPLATASYE. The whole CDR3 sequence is CSAQPLATASYEQYF.